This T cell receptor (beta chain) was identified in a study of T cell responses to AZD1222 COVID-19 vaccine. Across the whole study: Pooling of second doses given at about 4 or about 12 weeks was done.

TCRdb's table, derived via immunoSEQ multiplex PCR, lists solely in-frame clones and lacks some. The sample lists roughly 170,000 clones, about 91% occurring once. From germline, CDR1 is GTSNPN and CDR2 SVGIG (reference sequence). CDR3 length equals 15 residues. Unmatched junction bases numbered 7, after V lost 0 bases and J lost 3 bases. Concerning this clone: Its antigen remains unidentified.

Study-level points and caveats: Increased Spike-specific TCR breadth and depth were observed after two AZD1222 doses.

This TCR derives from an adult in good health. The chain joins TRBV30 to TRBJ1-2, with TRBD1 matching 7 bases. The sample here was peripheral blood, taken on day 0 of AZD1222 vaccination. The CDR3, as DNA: TGTGCCTGGAGTGTAGGATGGCAGGGGGACTATGGCTACACCTTC. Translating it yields CAWSVGWQGDYGYTF.